The 19 T cell receptor beta chains in this list originate from one sample, sequenced in a study of T cells in Graves' hyperthyroidism and ophthalmopathy. TCR beta CDR3 sequences were amplified from RNA transcripts. A first-round RT-PCR of the TCR CDR3 used the HTBI primer set. One entry per CDR3 protein, called by TCRdb with MiXCR from the multiplex PCR reads. The table lists about 160,000 distinct CDR3 sequences, about 9% of them singletons. Sequencing was done on a sample of blood. The receptor set was obtained from a woman younger than 35 with Graves' hyperthyroidism that later progressed to Graves' ophthalmopathy.

This clonotype has a count of ten or more. V is TRBV19 and J is TRBJ1-2; D gene unclear. This CDR3 comprises 17 residues. The germline V gene encodes CDR1 LNHDA and CDR2 SQIVND (reference sequence). V was cut by 5 bases and J by 4 bases, with 23 bases left in between. CDR3: CASSPRSFNGPLYGYTF. The CDR3 DNA sequence: TGTGCCAGTAGTCCAAGGTCATTTAATGGGCCTCTCTATGGCTACACCTTC. Full variable domain (remainder filled in from reference TRBV19 and TRBJ1-2): DGGITQSPKYLFRKEGQNVTLSCEQNLNHDAMYWYRQDPGQGLRLIYYSQIVNDFQKGDIAEGYSVSREKKESFPLTVTSAQKNPTAFYLCASSPRSFNGPLYGYTFGSGTRLTVV.

This clonotype came up many times. This rearrangement joins TRBV18 to TRBJ1-3; D unclear. The length of the CDR3 is 15 residues. Trimming removed 3 bases at V and 3 bases at J, with 12 bases between. Germline V CDR1 and CDR2: KGHSH, LQKENI. CDR3 sequence (DNA): TGTGCCAGCTCACCTCCTCCGGACGGTGGAAACACCATATATTTT. This gives the protein CASSPPPDGGNTIYF.

This clonotype was counted many times. This chain links TRBV19 with TRBJ1-1, with D unresolved. The CDR3 covers 14 residues. From germline, CDR1 is LNHDA and CDR2 SQIVND (reference sequence). V was shortened by 6 bases and J by 1 base, with 12 bases between the two germline ends. CDR3 DNA: TGTGCCAGTAGGGTTCTCGGTTCGAACACTGAAGCTTTCTTT. Translated: CASRVLGSNTEAFF. The variable domain in full, completed from reference TRBV19 and TRBJ1-1, reads DGGITQSPKYLFRKEGQNVTLSCEQNLNHDAMYWYRQDPGQGLRLIYYSQIVNDFQKGDIAEGYSVSREKKESFPLTVTSAQKNPTAFYLCASRVLGSNTEAFFGQGTRLTVV.

This clonotype was observed a single time. The rearrangement joins TRBV7-3 to TRBJ1-3; D call uncertain. Germline V gene sequence: CDR1 SGHTA, CDR2 FQGTGA. This CDR3 has 15 residues. With 5 bases removed from V and 0 bases from J, the gap between germline ends came to 11 bases. CDR3 sequence: CASSAEPVSGNTIYF. The DNA of the CDR3 is TGTGCCAGCAGCGCCGAGCCGGTCTCTGGAAACACCATATATTTT.

Ten or more counts support this clonotype. The V gene is TRBV5-1, the J gene TRBJ1-1; no reliable D call. V lost 1 base and J 3 bases, leaving 4 bases between the germline ends. Germline assignment: CDR1 SGHRS and CDR2 YFSETQ. This CDR3 region has 12 residues. CDR3 in DNA: TGCGCCAGCAGCTTGTCAGACACTGAAGCTTTCTTT. Its translation: CASSLSDTEAFF.

V is TRBV4-1 and J is TRBJ1-3; 7 bases map to TRBD1. J lost 0 bases, V lost 1 base, and 0 bases had no gene match. The CDR3 covers 15 residues. Germline V gene lookup returns CDR1 MGHRA and CDR2 YSYEKL. The CDR3 sequence: CASSQGQGSGNTIYF. The CDR3 coding sequence is TGCGCCAGCAGCCAAGGACAGGGCTCTGGAAACACCATATATTTT.

This clonotype came up many times. This sequence joins TRBV5-1 and TRBJ1-5; D is unclear. The CDR3 is 14 amino acids. The V gene's germline CDR1 is SGHRS and CDR2 YFSETQ. With 4 bases removed from V and 2 bases from J, the gap between germline ends came to 10 bases. For the CDR3, the DNA is TGCGCCAGCAGCGTAGGCAGCGGCAATCAGCCCCAGCATTTT. Protein sequence: CASSVGSGNQPQHF.

In this sample, this clonotype turned up many times. The V and J genes are TRBV5-5 and TRBJ2-7; 7 bases map to TRBD2. The trim removed 2 bases at V and 3 bases at J, leaving 8 bases unmatched. Germline V CDR1 and CDR2: SGHKS, YYEKEE (reference sequence). The length of the CDR3 is 15 residues. The CDR3 protein is CASSLQRGFYYEQYF. CDR3 sequence (DNA): TGTGCCAGCAGCTTACAGCGGGGATTCTACTACGAGCAGTACTTC. Combining the CDR3 with reference TRBV5-5 and TRBJ2-7 gives the whole variable domain DAGVTQSPTHLIKTRGQQVTLRCSPISGHKSVSWYQQVLGQGPQFIFQYYEKEERGRGNFPDRFSARQFPNYSSELNVNALLLGDSALYLCASSLQRGFYYEQYFGPGTRLTVT.

The chain joins TRBV20-1 to TRBJ2-2, with 15 bases that match TRBD2. With V trimmed by 0 bases and J by 5 bases, 13 bases remained unmatched. The CDR3 sequence is 20 residues long. Germline CDR1 and CDR2: DFQATT and SNEGSKA (reference sequence). CDR3 in amino acids: CSARDPGLAGGPGWTGELFF. In DNA form, the CDR3 reads TGCAGTGCTAGAGATCCCGGACTAGCGGGGGGGCCTGGTTGGACCGGGGAGCTGTTTTTT.

The table lists this clonotype with many counts. J is TRBJ2-3 and V is TRBV12-3 or TRBV12-4; a weak D match, TRBD2 (5 bases). The CDR3 length is 14 residues. Trimming pared 1 base from V and 9 bases from J, leaving 14 bases between. The CDR3 here is CASSLDDEGETQYF. The DNA for the CDR3 is TGTGCCAGCAGTTTAGATGATGAGGGCGAGACGCAGTATTTT.

Ten or more counts support this clonotype. The V and J genes are TRBV7-9 and TRBJ1-4, with D tentatively TRBD1 (6 bases). The germline V gene has CDR1 SEHNR and CDR2 FQNEAQ (reference sequence). The CDR3 spans 14 residues. Between the trimmed V and J ends, which lost 4 bases and 6 bases, there was a span of 12 bases. CDR3 amino acids: CASSSQRGDEKLFF. DNA for the CDR3: TGTGCCAGCAGCTCTCAGAGGGGGGATGAAAAACTGTTTTTT.

This sequence joins TRBV7-8 and TRBJ1-6, with D possibly TRBD1 on 6 matching bases. Trimming took 0 bases from V and 10 from J, leaving 16 bases between them. Per germline, CDR1 SGHVS and CDR2 FQNEAQ. The CDR3 covers 16 residues. This CDR3 reads CASSLADGGFGSPLHF. The CDR3 DNA is TGTGCCAGCAGCTTAGCGGATGGGGGCTTTGGCTCACCCCTCCACTTT.

The V call is TRBV20-1, the J call TRBJ2-5; D is uncertain. CDR3 length: 14 amino acids. Germline CDR1 and CDR2: DFQATT and SNEGSKA (reference sequence). The V gene lost 0 bases and the J gene lost 9 bases, with 17 bases spanning the gap. CDR3 amino acids: CSARDQEKDRAQYF. CDR3 sequence (DNA): TGCAGTGCTAGAGATCAGGAGAAGGATCGGGCCCAGTACTTC.

Written as DNA, the CDR3 is TGTGCCAGCAGGGACCATTCGAAGGAGACCCAGTACTTC. This translates into CASRDHSKETQYF. The chain links TRBV28 to TRBJ2-5; D is ambiguous. The CDR3 consists of 13 residues. Germline CDR1 MDHEN, CDR2 SYDVKM. V was clipped by 6 bases and J by 5 bases, with 13 bases between them. Full variable domain (remainder filled in from reference TRBV28 and TRBJ2-5): DVKVTQSSRYLVKRTGEKVFLECVQDMDHENMFWYRQDPGLGLRLIYFSYDVKMKEKGDIPEGYSVSREKKERFSLILESASTNQTSMYLCASRDHSKETQYFGPGTRLLVL.

This clonotype was detected ten times or more. The V and J genes are TRBV6-2 or TRBV6-3 and TRBJ1-2; no clear D. Germline V lookup: CDR1 MNHEY, CDR2 SVGEGT. This CDR3 region has 11 residues. Trimming left V 6 bases short and J 4 bases short, with 6 bases between. DNA for the CDR3: TGTGCCAGCAGCCGAACCTATGGCTACACCTTC. It translates to CASSRTYGYTF.

This clonotype was picked up many times. The V gene is TRBV6-1, the J gene TRBJ1-5; 8 nucleotides line up with TRBD1. Germline CDR1 reads MNHNS; CDR2 reads SASEGT. CDR3 length: 13 residues. J lost 7 bases, V lost 5 bases, and 4 bases had no gene match. The CDR3 sequence: CASSLDRDQPQHF. In nucleotides, the CDR3 is TGTGCCAGCAGTTTGGACAGGGACCAGCCCCAGCATTTT.

This clonotype was seen more than once but under ten times. The gene calls are TRBV5-4 and TRBJ2-5; TRBD2 matches 14 bases. The germline V gene encodes CDR1 SGHNT and CDR2 YYREEE (reference sequence). V shed 3 bases, J shed 4 bases, and the junction held 2 bases outside the gene matches. The CDR3 contains 15 residues. The CDR3 protein is CASSWGLAGVETQYF. CDR3 nucleotide sequence: TGTGCCAGCAGCTGGGGACTAGCGGGAGTAGAGACCCAGTACTTC.

This clonotype was seen at least ten times. V usage is TRBV6-2 or TRBV6-3 and J usage is TRBJ2-5, with TRBD2 matching over 10 bases. With V trimmed by 7 bases and J by 4 bases, 12 bases remained unmatched. The CDR3 extends over 16 amino acids. Per the germline V gene, CDR1 is MNHEY and CDR2 is SVGEGT. In DNA form, the CDR3 reads TGTGCCAGCACCTCTCGTCAGCGGGGGGGCAGAGAGACCCAGTACTTC. Protein sequence: CASTSRQRGGRETQYF.

This clonotype was recorded many times. This rearrangement joins TRBV20-1 to TRBJ2-3; a possible D gene is TRBD2 (5 bases). The V end lost 1 base, the J end lost 2 bases, and 13 bases lay between the germline ends. Germline V gives CDR1 DFQATT, CDR2 SNEGSKA (reference sequence). This CDR3 is built from 15 residues. Here the CDR3 reads CSARVSAILTDTQYF. The CDR3 bases are TGCAGTGCTAGAGTTAGCGCAATACTCACAGATACGCAGTATTTT.